The 5 T cell receptor beta chains below all came from one sample that was sequenced in a study of blood T cell repertoires in COVID-19. The repertoire was sequenced with immunoSEQ multiplex PCR; TCRdb's copy has only in-frame clones and lacks some. The sample has roughly 200,000 clones, more than 75% seen once. The specimen sequenced was peripheral blood. The receptor source for this set is a person aged 70 to 79 with COVID-19, enrolled during active disease.

This chain uses TRBV27 with TRBJ2-7; D may be TRBD2 (6 bases). The ends were cut back, 8 bases at V and 0 bases at J, with 17 bases in the middle. Germline CDR1 MNHEY, CDR2 SMNVEV (reference sequence). The CDR3 runs to 15 residues. CDR3: CASQASLGGSYEQYF. The CDR3 DNA is TGTGCCAGCCAAGCTAGCTTGGGAGGCTCCTACGAGCAGTACTTC.

The chain employs TRBV19 and TRBJ2-6; 8 bases are shared with TRBD1. CDR1 is LNHDA, CDR2 SQIVND, per germline (reference sequence). V shed 7 bases, J shed 4 bases, and the junction held 6 bases outside the gene matches. This CDR3 has 15 amino acids. The CDR3 nucleotides read TGTGCCAGTAAGACTCAGGGGGCGGGGGCCAACGTCCTGACTTTC. It translates to CASKTQGAGANVLTF.

The CDR3 loop is CASRVEGTDNSPLHF. CDR3 coding DNA: TGTGCCAGCAGAGTCGAGGGAACCGATAATTCACCCCTCCACTTT. J is TRBJ1-6 and V is TRBV2; D gene ambiguous. Looked up from germline, CDR1 is SNHLY and CDR2 is FYNNEI. The CDR3 is 15 amino acids. V was clipped by 6 bases and J by 5 bases, with 14 bases between them.

This clone was recorded a few times. V is TRBV11-3 and J is TRBJ1-2; TRBD1 agrees at 7 bases. CDR3 size: 16 residues. Trimming took 6 bases from V and 8 from J; bases not matched to a gene: 18. Germline V lookup: CDR1 SGHNT, CDR2 YENEEA. The CDR3 spells CASRSTQTGYFRGYTF. The CDR3 nucleotides are TGTGCCAGCAGGTCAACCCAGACAGGGTACTTTCGGGGCTACACCTTC.

This clone was observed once. Other DNA sequences from this sample encode an identical CDR3 as well. The J gene is TRBJ2-5, the V gene TRBV27; possibly TRBD1 for D (5 bases). The CDR3 length is 13 residues. V shed 1 base and J shed 5 bases, with 8 bases lying between them. Germline CDR1 and CDR2: MNHEY and SMNVEV (reference sequence). Here the CDR3 reads CASSLLPGETQYF. The CDR3 nucleotides read TGTGCCAGCAGTTTATTGCCAGGGGAGACCCAGTACTTC.